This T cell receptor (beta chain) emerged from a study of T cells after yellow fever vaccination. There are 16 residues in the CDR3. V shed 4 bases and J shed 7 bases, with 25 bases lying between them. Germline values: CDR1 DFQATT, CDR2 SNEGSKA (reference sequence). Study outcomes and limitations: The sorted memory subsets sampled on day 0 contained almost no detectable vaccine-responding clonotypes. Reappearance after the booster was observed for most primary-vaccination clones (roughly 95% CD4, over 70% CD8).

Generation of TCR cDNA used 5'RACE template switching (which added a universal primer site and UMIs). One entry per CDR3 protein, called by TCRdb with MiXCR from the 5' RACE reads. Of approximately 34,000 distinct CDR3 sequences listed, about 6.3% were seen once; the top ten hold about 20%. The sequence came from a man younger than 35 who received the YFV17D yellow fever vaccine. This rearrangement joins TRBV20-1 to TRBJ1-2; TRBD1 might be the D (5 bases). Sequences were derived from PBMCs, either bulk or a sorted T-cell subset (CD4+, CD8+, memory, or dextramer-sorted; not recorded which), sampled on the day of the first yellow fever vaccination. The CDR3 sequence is CSATVGTSGVEGGYTF. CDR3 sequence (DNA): TGCAGTGCTACGGTGGGGACGAGCGGGGTGGAGGGTGGCTACACCTTC.